These 20 T cell receptor beta chains came from one sample sequenced in a study of human T cells and chemical hapten exposure. Time point reported: patch test 1, 2 weeks after DPC sensitization. Described treatment: therapeutic diphenylcyclopropenone sensitization with weekly scalp DPC. One entry per CDR3 protein, called by TCRdb with MiXCR from the RACE reads. This table holds around 120,000 distinct CDR3 sequences, over 10% found once. Here the sequenced sample was whole blood, taken in connection with sensitization to the hapten diphenylcyclopropenone (DPC). These receptor sequences come from a woman in her fifties or sixties with alopecia areata. Some clones in this sample may be carry-over from other donors' samples.

This clonotype has only a few counts. The rearrangement uses TRBV5-1 and TRBJ2-5; D uncertain. The germline CDR1 and CDR2 sequences are SGHRS and YFSETQ. V gave up 1 base and J gave up 6 bases, with 13 bases separating them. There are 14 residues in the CDR3. The CDR3 here is CASSLRQFEKTQYF. In DNA form, the CDR3 reads TGCGCCAGCAGCTTGAGGCAGTTTGAGAAGACCCAGTACTTC.

This sequence joins TRBV5-1 and TRBJ2-7; D is possibly TRBD1 (6 bases). Germline CDR1 SGHRS, CDR2 YFSETQ. The V and J ends lost 4 bases and 0 bases respectively, with 8 bases between them. The CDR3 has 13 residues. The CDR3 bases are TGCGCCAGCAGCCGGGACAACTCCTACGAGCAGTACTTC. This gives the protein CASSRDNSYEQYF. The whole variable domain, filled in from reference TRBV5-1 and TRBJ2-7, reads KAGVTQTPRYLIKTRGQQVTLSCSPISGHRSVSWYQQTPGQGLQFLFEYFSETQRNKGNFPGRFSGRQFSNSRSEMNVSTLELGDSALYLCASSRDNSYEQYFGPGTRLTVT.

This clonotype has at least ten counts. V and J are TRBV7-9 and TRBJ2-1, with D perhaps TRBD2 (5 bases). The CDR3 loop spans 14 amino acids. Trimming shortened V by 11 bases and J by 4 bases, and 18 bases separated the two germline ends. CDR1 SEHNR and CDR2 FQNEAQ come from the germline V gene (reference sequence). CDR3 DNA: TGTGCCGGGGAAGGGCTAGAGGGTTACAATGAGCAGTTCTTC. It encodes CAGEGLEGYNEQFF.

The chain is built from TRBV5-1 and TRBJ1-1; possible D gene TRBD1, 5 bases. The V gene lost 0 bases and the J gene lost 7 bases, with 22 bases spanning the gap. Germline V gene data show CDR1 as SGHRS and CDR2 as YFSETQ. This CDR3 contains 17 residues. CDR3 region: CASSLALERGGSGEAFF. The CDR3 coding sequence is TGCGCCAGCAGCTTGGCCTTAGAACGGGGCGGGTCGGGTGAAGCTTTCTTT.

This clonotype was recorded at least ten times. This chain uses TRBV11-2 with TRBJ2-7, with D perhaps assigned TRBD1 or TRBD2 (6 bases each). This CDR3 region has 15 residues. With 5 bases removed from V and 5 bases from J, the gap between germline ends came to 19 bases. In germline, CDR1 is SGHAT, CDR2 FQNNGV. CDR3 DNA sequence: TGTGCCAGCAGCCTTCAGCCGGGGGCCCCCCACGAGCAGTACTTC. It encodes CASSLQPGAPHEQYF.

This chain connects TRBV12-3 or TRBV12-4 to TRBJ2-1, with D unresolved. CDR3 size: 14 residues. V was shortened by 8 bases and J by 0 bases, with 11 bases between the two germline ends. CDR3 coding DNA: TGTGCCAGCTTCGCGAGCAGCTCCTACAATGAGCAGTTCTTC. Translated: CASFASSSYNEQFF.

This clonotype was detected a few times. V usage is TRBV29-1 and J usage is TRBJ1-2, with D possibly TRBD1 on 5 matching bases. Per the germline V gene, CDR1 is SQVTM and CDR2 is ANQGSEA. The V and J ends lost 1 base and 4 bases respectively, with 13 bases between them. The CDR3 is made up of 14 amino acids. DNA of the CDR3: TGCAGCGTTGAAGTCCTTGGGGGAAGCTATGGCTACACCTTC. This encodes CSVEVLGGSYGYTF.

In regard to this clonotype: At one boundary the junction diverges from the germline segment, which might be a read error. The rearrangement links TRBV12-3 or TRBV12-4 to TRBJ1-5, with no clear D. The CDR3 has 15 amino acids. CDR3 loop: CASSLPGPSNRPQHF. In DNA form, the CDR3 reads TGTGCCAGCAGTTTACCCGGACCGAGCAATCGGCCCCAGCATTTT.

The sample holds many counts of this clonotype. This chain uses TRBV2 with TRBJ1-5; TRBD1 might be the D (5 bases). Per the germline V gene, CDR1 is SNHLY and CDR2 is FYNNEI. Trimming shortened V by 5 bases and J by 5 bases, and 10 bases separated the two germline ends. CDR3 length equals 13 residues. Written as DNA, the CDR3 is TGTGCCAGCAGTCGGGAGGGGTATCAGCCCCAGCATTTT. Protein: CASSREGYQPQHF.

The table lists this clonotype with a few counts. The rearrangement uses TRBV5-1 and TRBJ1-6; perhaps TRBD1 as D (5 bases). Trimming took 7 bases from V and 0 from J, leaving 11 bases between them. The germline V gene encodes CDR1 SGHRS and CDR2 YFSETQ. This CDR3 is 15 amino acids long. The CDR3 spells CASRDGSSYNSPLHF. DNA for the CDR3: TGCGCCAGCCGGGACGGGAGCTCCTATAATTCACCCCTCCACTTT.

This clonotype showed up many times. The rearrangement joins TRBV18 to TRBJ1-5; no clear D. V lost 8 bases and J 1 base, leaving 12 bases between the germline ends. Germline CDR1 and CDR2: KGHSH and LQKENI. The CDR3 runs 14 residues. CDR3 in amino acids: CASSGGWSNQPQHF. The CDR3 coding sequence is TGTGCCAGCAGTGGCGGTTGGAGCAATCAGCCCCAGCATTTT.

This clonotype has ten or more counts. J is TRBJ2-5 and V is TRBV18; 12 bases line up with TRBD2. Per germline, CDR1 KGHSH and CDR2 LQKENI. V lost 3 bases to trimming and J lost 4 bases; unmatched junction nucleotides: 6. This CDR3 has 16 residues. The CDR3 region has the DNA TGTGCCAGCTCACCCCTAGCGGGGGGGCCCCCAGAGACCCAGTACTTC. Encoded protein: CASSPLAGGPPETQYF.

This clonotype appeared many times. J is TRBJ1-1 and V is TRBV6-5, with 9 bases matching TRBD1. V shed 0 bases and J 0 bases; nucleotides not matched to a gene: 8. CDR1 MNHEY and CDR2 SVGAGI come from the germline V gene. The CDR3 spans 18 residues. The CDR3 spells CASSYSSGQGGLNTEAFF. Here the CDR3 DNA reads TGTGCCAGCAGTTACTCTTCGGGACAGGGTGGGTTGAACACTGAAGCTTTCTTT.

This chain links TRBV29-1 with TRBJ1-2, with unresolved D. V dropped 6 bases and J dropped 4 bases, with 15 bases sitting between them. CDR3 length equals 13 residues. Germline assignment: CDR1 SQVTM and CDR2 ANQGSEA. The CDR3 spells CSVAASAGYGYTF. The CDR3 coding sequence is TGCAGCGTCGCCGCGAGTGCCGGCTATGGCTACACCTTC.

This clonotype was observed at least ten times. CDR3 amino acids: CASSVTHSGNTIYF. CDR3 coding DNA: TGCGCCAGCAGCGTGACTCACTCTGGAAACACCATATATTTT. The chain employs TRBV5-1 and TRBJ1-3; D uncertain. Germline V gene lookup returns CDR1 SGHRS and CDR2 YFSETQ. This CDR3 is 14 amino acids long. V lost 4 bases and J 0 bases, leaving 8 bases between the germline ends.

The rearrangement uses TRBV5-1 and TRBJ1-6, with D perhaps matching TRBD1 (5 bases). Trimming pared 5 bases from V and 8 bases from J, leaving 11 bases between. Germline CDR1 and CDR2: SGHRS and YFSETQ. The CDR3 runs 13 residues. DNA of the CDR3: TGCGCCAGCAGGTGGACACAGGATTCACCCCTCCACTTT. It is translated as CASRWTQDSPLHF.

This chain's CDR3 is CSVGNRGNEQYF. The CDR3 DNA reads TGCAGCGTTGGGAACAGGGGGAACGAGCAGTACTTC. V gene TRBV29-1 combines with J gene TRBJ2-7; 8 bases fit TRBD1. Trimming cost V 4 bases and J 5 bases; bases outside gene matches: 4. The CDR3 runs 12 residues. Per germline, CDR1 SQVTM and CDR2 ANQGSEA.

The J gene is TRBJ2-1, the V gene TRBV18; no clear D gene. This CDR3 spans 12 amino acids. Trimming removed 2 bases from V and 6 bases from J, with 5 bases in between. Germline-derived CDR1 and CDR2 are KGHSH and LQKENI. CDR3 in DNA: TGTGCCAGCTCACCAAGTGTCAATGAGCAGTTCTTC. Translation gives CASSPSVNEQFF. The complete variable domain, with remaining parts taken from reference TRBV18 and TRBJ2-1, reads NAGVMQNPRHLVRRRGQEARLRCSPMKGHSHVYWYRQLPEEGLKFMVYLQKENIIDESGMPKERFSAEFPKEGPSILRIQQVVRGDSAAYFCASSPSVNEQFFGPGTRLTVL.

This clonotype has only a few counts. The chain couples TRBV24-1 to TRBJ2-2; D is perhaps TRBD2 (5 bases). Germline V lookup: CDR1 KGHDR, CDR2 SFDVKD. Trimming took 10 bases from V and 0 from J, leaving 11 bases between them. This CDR3 is built from 14 residues. CDR3 nucleotide sequence: TGTGCCACGCGGGCCAGCGCGAACACCGGGGAGCTGTTTTTT. Its translation is CATRASANTGELFF.

The sample holds a few counts of this clonotype. This chain joins TRBV6-6 and TRBJ1-6, with D perhaps matching TRBD1 (6 bases). Germline CDR1 MNHNY, CDR2 SVGAGI (reference sequence). The CDR3 runs 13 residues. Trimming stripped 6 bases from V and 11 bases from J, with 14 bases between. The CDR3 coding sequence is TGTGCCAGCAGCTTACAGGGTTACACACCCCTCCACTTT. Translation: CASSLQGYTPLHF.